This T cell receptor beta chain emerged from a study of long-term antiretroviral therapy in people with HIV (dated 2022 in TCRdb). Regarding the research as a whole: The earliest samples were collected about a decade before the 2015 WHO recommendation for immediate ART, when ART was typically delayed until CD4 counts fell. Whether ART initiation and durable HIV suppression were associated with changes in peripheral blood TRB repertoire composition and diversity was tested in a retrospective serial study. A total of roughly 200 cryopreserved PBMC samples came from around 30 adults with confirmed HIV infection and were collected serially over a mean of approximately six years (range 1-12). Of the 30 to 35 participants with HIV, roughly 10 were female. No cross-contamination during QIAcube processing was seen in test extractions of a monoclonal T-cell line run alongside around 34 polyclonal samples.

Participants were included only if at least one PBMC sample before ART initiation and at least two post-ART samples were available. Every participant with HIV received treatment in the United States of America. Cryopreserved samples of roughly 0.95-10 million PBMC were thawed and washed before DNA extraction. At the time of the earliest PBMC sample for each participant with HIV, ages ranged from about 23 to 60 years. PBMC samples were contributed by each participant from 1-4 timepoints before ART initiation and 2-8 timepoints after ART initiation, with a median of 7 samples. Serial HIV viral load, CD4+ T-cell count, ART history and demographic data were obtained for every participant. Genomic DNA was extracted from unsorted PBMC with a Qiagen kit on a QIAcube, processed in batches of 12 samples. The immunoSEQ hsTCRB v3.0 assay was used at survey level resolution to sequence the TRB variable region. The target sequencing depth for TRB was roughly 40,000-55,000 T-cell genomes per sample. An Illumina MiSeq with a v3 150-cycle kit was used to sequence the pooled TRB libraries. As for the original processing: Repertoire analysis was run in R within a reproducible Nextflow workflow that covered QC, data transformation and analysis. LymphoSeq2, an R package for exploring AIRR-Seq data, was used to implement custom analyses. Several samples that yielded fewer than 5000 total TRB sequences were excluded, so that approximately 200 HIV repertoires were analyzed. Of the approximately 190 retained HIV repertoires, some 60 were collected before and about 130 after ART initiation. Each repertoire was downsampled to 5000 TRB nucleotide sequences, and summary statistics were averaged across 100 downsampling iterations. Only TRB sequences with CDR3 regions of at least seven amino acids were retained for analysis. Two measures captured diversity: a Shannon entropy-derived clonality score and the Gini coefficient. In repertoire networks, the top 5000 CDR3 amino acid sequences were linked whenever an edit distance of one separated two sequences. For TRB CDR3 amino acid sequences, GLIPH2 was used to predict antigen specificity groups and MHC restriction. CDR3 amino acid sequences were matched against VDJdb and McPAS-TCR to flag known CMV, EBV, HIV or tissue antigen associations. Pre-ART, post-ART and control groups were compared with Wilcoxon signed-rank tests and Holm-Bonferroni correction. The table was pulled from immuneACCESS by TCRdb, which kept in-frame rearrangements only. Such tables lose some clones; where checked, under half of the loss comes from unresolved V genes, and the rest has no known cause. That table furnishes V, J and clone size, whereas the DNA furnished D and trimming. This sample comprises tens of thousands of clones, about 94% of them detected only once. Clones ranked in the top ten supply 2% to 2.5% of the sample.

V is trimmed back by 5 bases and J by 4 bases, and the junction contains 3 bases that no gene match accounts for. CDR1 and CDR2 (SGHVS, FQNEAQ) derive from the germline V gene. Including the terminal cysteine and phenylalanine, the CDR3 comprises 15 residues. The kept DNA is CDR3 alone, 45 bases in frame from the first base. Note on this clone: No cognate antigen has been identified for it. The record has no base qualities; no much larger clone is one base away.

Results and caveats for the whole study, not just this receptor: Starting ART was linked to a significant rise in TRB diversity, yet even after long-term ART the diversity remained significantly lower than in transplant donor controls. The repertoire was dominated across all time points by expanded TRB clones identified before ART initiation, although this dominance was seen to fluctuate and to decrease in many PLHIV after ART. Compared with controls, HIV repertoires had narrower CDR3 length ranges, and the network structure pointed to an antigen-experienced repertoire that shifted only slightly toward naive after ART. Since PBMC availability was limited, sequencing covered only the TCR beta chain, with no alpha chain pairing. Unsorted PBMC were profiled instead of sorted CD4+ and CD8+ T cells because pre-ART samples had limited cell numbers. The samples span the years 2004 to 2017, and the ART regimens used may be less effective than current regimens. Inferences about post-ART repertoire changes were limited because no data were available on ART adherence, viral resistance or therapy changes.

This specimen was unsorted PBMCs, taken almost 9.5 years after starting antiretroviral therapy. The source is a man between 25 and 39 years old with HIV. The chain is assembled from TRBV7-8 and TRBJ2-1, and TRBD2 aligns with 12 junction nucleotides. CDR3 sequence: CASSRTSGEYNEQFF. In nucleotides, the sequence is TGTGCCAGCAGCAGGACTAGCGGGGAGTACAATGAGCAGTTCTTC.